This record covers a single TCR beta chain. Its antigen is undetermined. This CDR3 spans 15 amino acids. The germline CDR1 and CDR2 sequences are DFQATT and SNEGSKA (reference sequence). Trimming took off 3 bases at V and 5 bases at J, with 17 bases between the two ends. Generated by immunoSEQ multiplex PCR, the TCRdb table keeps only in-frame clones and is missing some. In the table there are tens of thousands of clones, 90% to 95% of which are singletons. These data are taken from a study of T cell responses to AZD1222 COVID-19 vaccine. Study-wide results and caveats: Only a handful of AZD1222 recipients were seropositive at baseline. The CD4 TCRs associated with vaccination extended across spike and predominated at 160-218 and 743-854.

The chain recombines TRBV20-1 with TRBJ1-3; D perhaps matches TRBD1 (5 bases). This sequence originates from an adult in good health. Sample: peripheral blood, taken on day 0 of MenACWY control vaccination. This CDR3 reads CSASRGTEPRNTIYF. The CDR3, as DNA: TGCAGTGCTAGTCGAGGGACCGAACCTCGAAACACCATATATTTT.